The text below deals with one T cell receptor beta chain. Its antigen remains unidentified. This specimen comes from a study of breast tumors, draining lymph nodes, adjacent tissues. Findings of the study overall: The lymph node origin of tumor T cells was framed as consistent with a hypothesis, not demonstrated. Compared with basal-like, luminal-like tumors shared significantly more repertoire with nontumor tissue. Data fit most tumor T cells coming from lymph node, expanding in tumor. Tumor TCR diversity was below lymph nodes but above nontumor tissue.

Axillary draining lymph nodes of breast cancer patients supplied the node samples. From germline, CDR1 is ENHRY and CDR2 SYGVKD. V gave up 8 bases and J gave up 1 base, with 16 bases separating them. The CDR3 totals 15 residues. TCRdb analysed the multiplex PCR reads with MiXCR anew, one entry per CDR3 protein. The data contain some 250,000 distinct CDR3 sequences, less than 40% of them singletons. Sequenced sample: axillary lymph node tissue. The rearrangement links TRBV10-3 to TRBJ2-3; tentatively, D is TRBD2 (7 bases). The clonotype originates from a female donor with breast cancer. Some clones in this sample may be carry-over from other donors' samples. The CDR3 is CAIGGGASGTDTQYF. In DNA form, the CDR3 reads TGTGCCATCGGAGGGGGGGCCTCGGGCACAGATACGCAGTATTTT.